This T cell receptor beta chain derives from a study of graft-versus-host responses after intestinal transplantation. Study in general: Recipients had multivisceral, liver-intestinal, or isolated intestinal transplants. Anti-thymocyte globulin served as induction for all recipients, who then took tacrolimus and steroids for approximately 3 years. Findings and caveats of the study: The study associated peak circulating GvH clone levels with early post-transplant HvG declines. Recipient marrow contained GvH clones, some of which appeared first in ileum or blood.

Sequencing was performed with immunoSEQ multiplex PCR; in TCRdb, only in-frame clones are kept and a portion is missing. Of 65,000 to 85,000 clones in the sample, over 85% were seen once. As for this clone: Its cognate antigen is unknown.

The source was bone marrow, collected 700 to 850 days after intestinal transplantation. The origin of this receptor is a human patient who received an intestinal transplant, so some T cells may come from the graft donor.

The CDR3 loop is CASSPPSQPFF. As DNA, the CDR3 is TGTGCCAGCAGCCCTCCTTCTCAGCCGTTCTTC. The chain carries TRBV12-1 and TRBJ2-1. TRBV12-1 has pseudogene status. The CDR3 is made up of 11 amino acids.